A selection of T cell receptor beta chains follows, all from one sample in a study of shared clonotypes between healthy human individuals. Assay used: immunoSEQ multiplex PCR; TCRdb lists only in-frame clones, some missing. The sample shows over a million clones, about 75% of them seen only once. The sample taken for sequencing was memory CD4+ T cells sorted from blood. The receptors come from a young man in good health. Both conserved end residues are part of each CDR3. Fields, in order: D gene, clone size, V gene, CDR3 length, J gene, CDR3 protein, CDR3 DNA. D genes are given only for firm matches. Size is omitted from some rows. Given values are once, few, many or a class for expanded clones.

NA	NA	TRBV18	14	TRBJ1-2	CASSPGDGNYGYTF	TGTGCCAGCTCACCTGGGGACGGGAACTATGGCTACACCTTC
NA	NA	TRBV6-4	13	TRBJ1-5	CASSDNRGQPQHF	TGTGCCAGCAGTGACAATCGGGGTCAGCCCCAGCATTTT
TRBD2	few	TRBV7-8	16	TRBJ2-2	CASRRSSGYNTGELFF	TGTGCCAGCAGGAGATCTAGCGGGTACAACACCGGGGAGCTGTTTTTT
NA	NA	TRBV9	15	TRBJ2-1	CASSRSGTSNNEQFF	TGTGCCAGCAGCCGAAGCGGGACATCTAACAATGAGCAGTTCTTC
TRBD2	NA	TRBV7-8	17	TRBJ2-5	CASSLAGLAGGGETQYF	TGTGCCAGCAGCTTAGCGGGATTAGCGGGAGGGGGCGAGACCCAGTACTTC
NA	NA	TRBV27	13	TRBJ1-1	CASSYRYDTEAFF	TGTGCCAGCAGTTACCGCTACGACACTGAAGCTTTCTTT
NA	NA	TRBV7-2	15	TRBJ1-1	CASSLGGSRNTEAFF	TGTGCCAGCAGCTTAGGGGGGTCGAGGAACACTGAAGCTTTCTTT
NA	few	TRBV21-1	15	TRBJ2-3	CANLTWQGGTDTQYF	TGTGCCAACCTAACCTGGCAGGGGGGGACAGATACGCAGTATTTT
NA	NA	TRBV15	16	TRBJ1-2	CATSRDEFRGSYGYTF	TGTGCCACCAGCAGAGATGAGTTTCGGGGGAGCTATGGCTACACCTTC
NA	NA	TRBV6-5	13	TRBJ2-1	CASSYSTVPEQFF	TGTGCCAGCAGTTACTCGACTGTCCCTGAGCAGTTCTTC
TRBD2	once	TRBV7-2	14	TRBJ2-7	CASSLAGGRREQYF	TGTGCCAGCAGCTTGGCGGGAGGGCGGAGAGAGCAGTACTTC
NA	NA	TRBV6-5	11	TRBJ2-7	CASRQLGEQYF	TGTGCCAGCAGGCAGCTTGGCGAGCAGTACTTC
TRBD1	NA	TRBV5-1	18	TRBJ1-1	CASSWAGTGVVKNTEAFF	TGCGCCAGCAGCTGGGCAGGGACAGGGGTTGTTAAGAACACTGAAGCTTTCTTT
TRBD2	NA	TRBV15	15	TRBJ2-7	CATSGGLVGAYEQYF	TGTGCCACCAGCGGTGGACTAGTAGGGGCCTACGAGCAGTACTTC
TRBD1	NA	TRBV29-1	13	TRBJ1-2	CSVGDRDIYGYTF	TGCAGCGTTGGGGACAGGGACATCTATGGCTACACCTTC
NA	once	TRBV25-1	16	TRBJ2-7	CASSDATRVGLGEQYF	TGTGCCAGCAGTGACGCGACTAGAGTGGGTCTTGGCGAGCAGTACTTC
TRBD1	NA	TRBV2	13	TRBJ2-1	CASSGTGKYEQFF	TGTGCCAGCAGTGGGACAGGGAAATATGAGCAGTTCTTC
NA	NA	TRBV5-6	15	TRBJ1-5	CASSARGLSNQPQHF	TGTGCCAGCAGCGCCAGGGGACTTAGCAATCAGCCCCAGCATTTT
NA	NA	TRBV4-1	14	TRBJ2-7	CASSQVGYVYEQYF	TGCGCCAGCAGCCAAGTGGGATATGTTTACGAGCAGTACTTC
NA	NA	TRBV7-2	13	TRBJ2-7	CASREGSSYEQYF	TGTGCCAGCAGAGAGGGTAGTTCCTACGAGCAGTACTTC
NA	NA	TRBV7-4	12	TRBJ2-5	CASSVGPWAPDF	TGTGCCAGCAGCGTAGGACCGTGGGCACCTGACTTC
NA	NA	TRBV5-4	11	TRBJ2-5	CASSFGETQYF	TGTGCCAGCAGCTTTGGGGAGACCCAGTACTTC
NA	NA	TRBV25-1	14	TRBJ1-1	CASSEPNRETEAFF	TGTGCCAGCAGTGAACCCAACAGGGAAACTGAAGCTTTCTTT
NA	NA	TRBV7-6	15	TRBJ1-3	CASSPLSSSGNTIYF	TGTGCCAGCAGCCCCCTGTCGAGCTCTGGAAACACCATATATTTT
TRBD1	NA	TRBV20-1	11	TRBJ2-7	CSASKTGEQYF	TGCAGTGCTTCCAAGACAGGGGAGCAGTACTTC
NA	NA	TRBV6-5	13	TRBJ1-1	CASSWLLNTEAFF	TGTGCCAGCAGTTGGCTACTGAACACTGAAGCTTTCTTT
NA	NA	TRBV6-4	14	TRBJ2-7	CASSDSSRGPEQYF	TGTGCCAGCAGTGACTCGTCCCGTGGCCCCGAGCAGTACTTC
NA	NA	TRBV2	12	TRBJ2-5	CASRATVETQYF	TGTGCCAGCAGGGCCACTGTAGAGACCCAGTACTTC
NA	NA	TRBV28	11	TRBJ1-2	CAISGSDGYTF	TGTGCCATTTCGGGGTCTGATGGCTACACCTTC
NA	once	TRBV5-1	14	TRBJ2-2	CASSFRRNTGELFF	TGCGCCAGCAGCTTTCGGAGGAACACCGGGGAGCTGTTTTTT
TRBD1	NA	TRBV6-5	15	TRBJ1-5	CASSTTGQGNQPQHF	TGTGCCAGCAGTACGACGGGACAGGGGAATCAGCCCCAGCATTTT
NA	once	TRBV2	14	TRBJ2-7	CASSGRTGDYEQYF	TGTGCCAGCAGTGGGCGGACGGGCGACTACGAGCAGTACTTC
TRBD1	NA	TRBV7-9	16	TRBJ1-2	CASSLPTRTGRDGYTF	TGTGCCAGCAGCTTACCCACCAGGACAGGGAGGGACGGCTACACCTTC
NA	few	TRBV5-8	16	TRBJ2-5	CASSPNLASWGETQYF	TGTGCCAGCAGCCCGAACTTAGCGTCCTGGGGGGAGACCCAGTACTTC
TRBD1	NA	TRBV28	15	TRBJ2-7	CASSLADREVCEQYF	TGTGCCAGCAGTTTAGCGGACAGGGAGGTTTGCGAGCAGTACTTC
NA	once	TRBV28	14	TRBJ1-2	CASSLTGTYYGYTF	TGTGCCAGCAGCCTCACCGGGACATACTATGGCTACACCTTC
NA	once	TRBV5-5	17	TRBJ1-3	CASSLAGAPNSGNTIYF	TGTGCCAGCAGCTTGGCCGGGGCCCCGAACTCTGGAAACACCATATATTTT
TRBD1	NA	TRBV30	14	TRBJ1-2	CAWSGQETFYGYTF	TGTGCCTGGAGCGGACAGGAAACCTTCTATGGCTACACCTTC
TRBD1	few	TRBV5-1	16	TRBJ1-1	CASSGRGTVRGTEAFF	TGCGCCAGCAGCGGACGGGGGACAGTTAGAGGCACTGAAGCTTTCTTT
NA	NA	TRBV11-1	14	TRBJ1-1	CASSLSRGNTEAFF	TGTGCCAGCAGCTTATCCCGGGGGAACACTGAAGCTTTCTTT
NA	NA	TRBV10-3	15	TRBJ2-7	CAISESRDHTYEQYF	TGTGCCATCAGTGAGTCGAGGGACCATACCTACGAGCAGTACTTC
NA	NA	TRBV5-4	15	TRBJ1-1	CASSLTTSQNTEAFF	TGTGCCAGCAGCTTGACAACGAGCCAGAACACTGAAGCTTTCTTT
TRBD1	NA	TRBV6-5	15	TRBJ2-2	CASRTNRGQSGELFF	TGTGCCAGCAGGACCAACAGGGGACAGAGCGGGGAGCTGTTTTTT
TRBD1	NA	TRBV10-2	12	TRBJ1-2	CASRTGDYGYTF	TGCGCCAGCAGAACAGGGGACTATGGCTACACCTTC
TRBD2	NA	TRBV27	15	TRBJ2-2	CASSLSGGSTGELFF	TGTGCCAGCAGCTTGAGCGGGGGGTCCACCGGGGAGCTGTTTTTT
NA	NA	TRBV7-8	12	TRBJ2-7	CASSPLSYEQYF	TGTGCCAGCAGCCCACTATCCTACGAGCAGTACTTC
TRBD1	NA	TRBV5-1	15	TRBJ1-1	CASSSGQTTNTEAFF	TGCGCCAGCAGCTCGGGACAGACGACGAACACTGAAGCTTTCTTT
TRBD2	NA	TRBV29-1	17	TRBJ2-5	CSVALSFSGRGEETQYF	TGCAGCGTTGCGCTCTCGTTCAGCGGGAGAGGGGAAGAGACCCAGTACTTC
TRBD1	NA	TRBV7-2	15	TRBJ2-2	CASLLGQGYTGELFF	TGTGCCAGCCTTCTGGGACAGGGGTACACCGGGGAGCTGTTTTTT
NA	NA	TRBV11-2	16	TRBJ2-1	CASSLGTAGTFDEQFF	TGTGCCAGCAGCCTAGGCACGGCAGGGACTTTCGATGAGCAGTTCTTC
TRBD2	NA	TRBV20-1	11	TRBJ2-1	CSARELAGQFF	TGCAGTGCTAGAGAACTAGCGGGGCAGTTCTTC
NA	NA	TRBV5-4	13	TRBJ1-2	CASSLDSLGGYTF	TGTGCCAGCAGCTTGGACAGTCTCGGGGGCTACACCTTC
TRBD1	NA	TRBV5-1	14	TRBJ1-2	CASSFGQGDYGYTF	TGCGCCAGCAGCTTTGGACAGGGCGACTATGGCTACACCTTC
NA	NA	TRBV4-1	14	TRBJ2-3	CASSQDPATDTQYF	TGCGCCAGCAGCCAAGATCCCGCGACAGATACGCAGTATTTT
TRBD2	NA	TRBV5-1	16	TRBJ2-1	CASSLAGLAGVNEQFF	TGCGCCAGCAGCTTGGCCGGACTAGCGGGCGTAAATGAGCAGTTCTTC
TRBD1	NA	TRBV23-1	18	TRBJ1-4	CASSQPKDRGHANEKLFF	TGCGCCAGCAGTCAGCCCAAAGACAGGGGGCACGCTAATGAAAAACTGTTTTTT
NA	NA	TRBV27	12	TRBJ1-6	CASSFNYGPLHF	TGTGCCAGCAGTTTTAACTATGGGCCCCTCCACTTT
TRBD1	once	TRBV9	16	TRBJ2-2	CASSHRGGSNTGELFF	TGTGCCAGCAGCCACCGAGGGGGCTCGAACACCGGGGAGCTGTTTTTT
NA	NA	TRBV20-1	11	TRBJ2-7	CSAISVYEQYF	TGCAGTGCCATTAGCGTTTACGAGCAGTACTTC